Shown below are 20 T cell receptor beta chains from a single sample sequenced in a study of blood T cell repertoires in COVID-19. The method was immunoSEQ multiplex PCR; TCRdb's version includes in-frame clones alone and lacks a portion of them. Seen here are about 99,000 clones, roughly 88% observed once, and the top ten hold approximately 3.5%. Material for sequencing was peripheral blood. These receptor sequences come from a human donor in a cohort sampled during active COVID-19.

This sequence joins TRBV2 and TRBJ1-2; D not resolved. There are 13 residues in the CDR3. Per the germline V gene, CDR1 is SNHLY and CDR2 is FYNNEI. V lost 4 bases, J lost 4 bases, and 10 bases lay in between. In nucleotides, the CDR3 is TGTGCCAGCAGTGCGGAGGGATTCTATGGCTACACCTTC. This gives the protein CASSAEGFYGYTF.

The chain uses TRBV7-2 and TRBJ2-7; the match to TRBD2 covers 7 bases. After removal of 5 bases from V and 2 bases from J, the junction contained 12 bases not matched to a gene. Germline V gene data show CDR1 as SGHTA and CDR2 as FQGNSA. The CDR3 extends over 16 amino acids. For the CDR3, the DNA is TGTGCCAGCAGCACAGGTTGGGGGAGGGCCACCTACGAGCAGTACTTC. Protein sequence: CASSTGWGRATYEQYF.

This chain links TRBV29-1 with TRBJ1-1, with D maybe TRBD1 (6 bases). Germline-derived CDR1 and CDR2 are SQVTM and ANQGSEA. This CDR3 contains 16 residues. This chain's CDR3 is CSAQQVPTRGNTEAFF. DNA for the CDR3: TGCAGTGCCCAACAGGTCCCGACCAGGGGAAACACTGAAGCTTTCTTT.

The CDR3: CASSQSGARIFNEQFF. The DNA for the CDR3 is TGCGCCAGCAGTCAATCTGGGGCGCGTATATTCAATGAGCAGTTCTTC. The V gene is TRBV23-1, the J gene TRBJ2-1; D might be TRBD1 (5 bases). TRBV23-1 qualifies as an ORF whose function is uncertain. The CDR3 has 16 amino acids. Deletions cut 0 bases from V and 6 bases from J, with 15 bases between.

This rearrangement joins TRBV5-1 to TRBJ1-1; D is ambiguous. The germline gives CDR1 SGHRS, CDR2 YFSETQ. The CDR3 extends over 13 amino acids. The V end was cut by 4 bases, the J end by 6 bases, with 13 bases between. CDR3 sequence reads: CASSDQLGSEAFF. The DNA of the CDR3 is TGCGCCAGCAGCGACCAGTTGGGCTCTGAAGCTTTCTTT.

The chain combines TRBV21-1 with TRBJ2-3; the table's TRBD2 call for D was not verified on the DNA. TRBV21-1 is reported as a pseudogene. CDR3 size: 19 residues. The DNA of the CDR3 is TGTGCCAGCAGCCTACTACCGGGACTAGCGGGGTGTAGCACAGATACGCAGTATTTT. Protein sequence: CASSLLPGLAGCSTDTQYF.

This clone was detected once. The chain couples TRBV3-1 (or the pseudogene TRBV3-2) to TRBJ2-1; no clear D. V lost 4 bases, J lost 6 bases, and 10 bases lay in between. The germline V gene encodes CDR1 LGHDT and CDR2 YNNKEL (reference sequence). The CDR3 length is 13 residues. The CDR3 coding sequence is TGTGCCAGCAGCCGACTTTCTAGCAATGAGCAGTTCTTC. Translating gives CASSRLSSNEQFF.

The chain joins TRBV19 to TRBJ2-3; D unresolved. V gave up 5 bases and J gave up 0 bases, with 9 bases separating them. Germline assignment: CDR1 LNHDA and CDR2 SQIVND (reference sequence). The CDR3 contains 14 residues. As DNA, the CDR3 is TGTGCCAGTAGTGCCTCAACTAGCACAGATACGCAGTATTTT. Its protein is CASSASTSTDTQYF.

V gene TRBV19 combines with J gene TRBJ2-5; 10 nucleotides align to TRBD1. The germline V gene has CDR1 LNHDA and CDR2 SQIVND (reference sequence). J was trimmed by 4 bases and V by 6 bases; bases with no gene match: 8. The CDR3 is made up of 15 amino acids. The CDR3, as DNA: TGTGCCAGTAGGACAGGGGGCGCCTTTATAGAGACCCAGTACTTC. Residues: CASRTGGAFIETQYF.

This clone was recorded once. The chain links TRBV5-1 to TRBJ2-7, with D perhaps TRBD2 (5 bases). This CDR3 region has 15 residues. V was shortened by 0 bases and J by 3 bases, with 13 bases between the two germline ends. The germline V gene has CDR1 SGHRS and CDR2 YFSETQ. This CDR3 is CASSLARGIYYEQYF. CDR3 DNA: TGCGCCAGCAGCTTGGCCAGAGGGATCTACTACGAGCAGTACTTC. Variable domain in full (rest from reference TRBV5-1 and TRBJ2-7): KAGVTQTPRYLIKTRGQQVTLSCSPISGHRSVSWYQQTPGQGLQFLFEYFSETQRNKGNFPGRFSGRQFSNSRSEMNVSTLELGDSALYLCASSLARGIYYEQYFGPGTRLTVT.

The chain employs TRBV5-6 and TRBJ1-2; D call uncertain. CDR3 length: 17 amino acids. From germline, CDR1 is SGHDT and CDR2 YYEEEE. Trimming shortened V by 0 bases and J by 0 bases, and 15 bases separated the two germline ends. CDR3 loop: CASSLGDGMGANYGYTF. CDR3 coding DNA: TGTGCCAGCAGCTTGGGTGATGGTATGGGAGCTAACTATGGCTACACCTTC.

The sample holds one count of this clone. The gene calls are TRBV4-3 and TRBJ2-2; no firm D call. Germline V lookup: CDR1 LGHNA, CDR2 YSLEER. The CDR3 consists of 14 residues. The ends were cut back, 0 bases at V and 6 bases at J, with 8 bases in the middle. This CDR3 reads CASSQDGRSGELFF. The CDR3 nucleotides read TGCGCCAGCAGCCAAGATGGCCGATCCGGGGAGCTGTTTTTT.

The chain combines TRBV6-2 or TRBV6-3 with TRBJ1-5; maybe TRBD1 (6 bases). Germline V CDR1 and CDR2: MNHEY, SVGEGT. The length of the CDR3 is 14 residues. The germline V and J ends were trimmed by 5 bases and 6 bases, with 14 bases remaining between them. This chain's CDR3 is CASSGGAPFQPQHF. CDR3 in DNA: TGTGCCAGCAGTGGGGGGGCCCCGTTTCAGCCCCAGCATTTT.

The chain carries TRBV7-8 and TRBJ2-5, with D tentatively TRBD1 (5 bases). Trimming cost V 5 bases and J 5 bases, with 15 bases left between them. The CDR3 covers 14 residues. The germline V gene encodes CDR1 SGHVS and CDR2 FQNEAQ. The CDR3 loop reads CASSRGGAWETQYF. The CDR3, as DNA: TGTGCCAGCAGCAGAGGTGGGGCGTGGGAGACCCAGTACTTC.

The CDR3 coding sequence is TGTGCCAGCAGCAAAGTCGGGACAGGGGGCGGTGGCGGGGAGCTGTTTTTT. Protein sequence: CASSKVGTGGGGGELFF. The gene calls are TRBV7-2 and TRBJ2-2; TRBD1 matches 12 bases. Germline assignment: CDR1 SGHTA and CDR2 FQGNSA. The CDR3 length is 17 residues. Trimming took 5 bases from V and 7 from J; bases not matched to a gene: 11.

J is TRBJ2-1 and V is TRBV9; 9 bases align to TRBD2. V was clipped by 0 bases and J by 3 bases; unmatched bases: 10. The CDR3 spans 18 residues. Germline V CDR1 and CDR2: SGDLS, YYNGEE. CDR3 sequence: CASSVVDSGSMFYNEQFF. The CDR3 bases are TGTGCCAGCAGCGTAGTGGATAGCGGGAGTATGTTCTACAATGAGCAGTTCTTC.

The chain employs TRBV4-1 and TRBJ1-4, with 8 positions matching TRBD1. The CDR3 is 17 amino acids. Looked up from germline, CDR1 is MGHRA and CDR2 is YSYEKL. Trimming removed 0 bases from V and 3 bases from J; junction bases left unmatched: 6. CDR3 sequence (DNA): TGCGCCAGCAGCCAAGACCCAGGGGGCTTATCTAATGAAAAACTGTTTTTT. Translated: CASSQDPGGLSNEKLFF.

V is TRBV25-1 and J is TRBJ2-1, with D tentatively TRBD2 (7 bases). The ends were cut back, 6 bases at V and 4 bases at J, with 13 bases in the middle. The CDR3 runs to 14 residues. Germline V gene data show CDR1 as MGHDK and CDR2 as SYGVNS. CDR3 DNA sequence: TGTGCCAGCAGGAGGGGGGGACCTTACAATGAGCAGTTCTTC. The encoded protein is CASRRGGPYNEQFF. The whole variable domain, remainder taken from reference TRBV25-1 and TRBJ2-1, is EADIYQTPRYLVIGTGKKITLECSQTMGHDKMYWYQQDPGMELHLIHYSYGVNSTEKGDLSSESTVSRIRTEHFPLTLESARPSHTSQYLCASRRGGPYNEQFFGPGTRLTVL.

The chain uses TRBV5-1 and TRBJ2-7; 8 nucleotides line up with TRBD2. V gave up 1 base and J gave up 4 bases; unmatched junction bases: 13. Germline V gene sequence: CDR1 SGHRS, CDR2 YFSETQ. This CDR3 contains 17 residues. For the CDR3, the DNA is TGCGCCAGCAGCTTGACAGGTACTAGCGGACCTTGGTACGAGCAGTACTTC. Its protein product is CASSLTGTSGPWYEQYF.

The V call is TRBV4-2, the J call TRBJ1-2; 8 bases map to TRBD1. Germline CDR1 LGHNA, CDR2 YNFKEQ. V lost 3 bases, J lost 4 bases, and 10 bases stayed unmatched. CDR3 length equals 16 residues. CDR3 DNA: TGTGCCAGCAGCCAGAGCGCAGGGGGCGCTTTCTATGGCTACACCTTC. Translating gives CASSQSAGGAFYGYTF.